The 16 T cell receptor beta chains reported below all come from one sample, sequenced in a study of human T cells and chemical hapten exposure. TCRdb fed the RACE reads into MiXCR, producing one record per CDR3 protein. The sample carries 85,000 to 100,000 distinct CDR3 sequences, about 28% recorded once. Stated time point: patch test 3, about 24 weeks after DPC sensitization. Treatment denoted: therapeutic diphenylcyclopropenone sensitization with weekly scalp DPC. This specimen consisted of whole blood, obtained in connection with sensitization to the hapten diphenylcyclopropenone (DPC). The receptors originated from a middle-aged man with alopecia areata. Some clones in this sample may be carry-over from other donors' samples.

CDR3 coding DNA: TGTGCCAGCAGTAGGGGACTAGAAACGTCTGGGGCCAACGTCCTGACTTTC. It codes for CASSRGLETSGANVLTF. This rearrangement joins TRBV3-1 to TRBJ2-6; 8 bases fit TRBD2. Germline CDR1 and CDR2: LGHDT and YNNKEL (reference sequence). V was clipped by 6 bases and J by 1 base; unmatched bases: 8. The CDR3 is 17 residues long.

This chain connects TRBV7-2 to TRBJ2-1; TRBD2 matches 8 bases. The V gene's germline CDR1 is SGHTA and CDR2 FQGNSA. The CDR3 covers 14 residues. V dropped 5 bases and J dropped 10; count of bases not matched to a gene: 10. The CDR3 DNA sequence: TGTGCCAGCAGCCCGGGACTAGGGTGGTCGGAGCAGTTCTTC. Translating gives CASSPGLGWSEQFF.

This clonotype was counted only a few times. The CDR3, as DNA: TGCAGTGCTAGTACCGGGAGTTACACCGGGGAGCTGTTTTTT. It specifies CSASTGSYTGELFF. The chain is built from TRBV20-1 and TRBJ2-2, with D possibly TRBD2 on 6 matching bases. Trimming removed 3 bases at V and 3 bases at J, with 11 bases between. Germline V gene data show CDR1 as DFQATT and CDR2 as SNEGSKA (reference sequence). The CDR3 sequence is 14 residues long.

In this sample, this clonotype turned up a few times. J is TRBJ2-3 and V is TRBV25-1, with D possibly TRBD1 on 6 matching bases. Trimming took off 8 bases at V and 0 bases at J, with 18 bases between the two ends. The CDR3 totals 16 residues. Germline V gives CDR1 MGHDK, CDR2 SYGVNS. CDR3 sequence reads: CASSLGRGPSTDTQYF. As DNA, the CDR3 is TGTGCCAGCTCCCTGGGCAGGGGTCCTAGCACAGATACGCAGTATTTT.

This clonotype has only a few counts. The rearrangement joins TRBV20-1 to TRBJ2-3, with D unclear. CDR3 length equals 13 residues. Trimming took 5 bases from V and 0 from J, leaving 9 bases between them. Per germline, CDR1 DFQATT and CDR2 SNEGSKA (reference sequence). The CDR3 nucleotides are TGCAGTGCTGAAAGCATTAGCACAGATACGCAGTATTTT. Amino acid sequence: CSAESISTDTQYF.

This clonotype was counted between two and nine times. The J gene is TRBJ2-3, the V gene TRBV7-8; 8 nucleotides match TRBD1. V lost 6 bases to trimming and J lost 2 bases; unmatched junction nucleotides: 7. The CDR3 is 15 amino acids. Germline-derived CDR1 and CDR2 are SGHVS and FQNEAQ. DNA for the CDR3: TGTGCCAGCAGTCTTCAGGGGGCGAACACAGATACGCAGTATTTT. It yields the protein CASSLQGANTDTQYF.

J is TRBJ2-7 and V is TRBV7-9; TRBD1 aligns across 9 bases. The CDR3 sequence is 14 residues long. CDR1 SEHNR and CDR2 FQNEAQ come from the germline V gene (reference sequence). The V segment lost 8 bases and the J segment 5 bases; nucleotides outside the gene matches: 10. The CDR3 coding sequence is TGTGCCAGCCCCTCCGGGACAGGGCCTAACGAGCAGTACTTC. Amino acid sequence: CASPSGTGPNEQYF.

V usage is TRBV20-1 and J usage is TRBJ2-7, with 10 bases aligning to TRBD2. V shed 5 bases, J shed 6 bases, and the junction held 13 bases outside the gene matches. This CDR3 has 15 residues. Germline CDR1 reads DFQATT; CDR2 reads SNEGSKA (reference sequence). The CDR3 is CSAPTVLAGAPEQYF. The CDR3 DNA reads as TGCAGTGCTCCCACCGTCCTAGCGGGGGCCCCCGAGCAGTACTTC.

This clonotype was counted between two and nine times. A read error is possible here, since a much larger clone lies one base away. The V call is TRBV20-1, the J call TRBJ2-4, with TRBD2 identical over 7 bases. Germline CDR1 DFQATT, CDR2 SNEGSKA (reference sequence). The CDR3 has 11 residues. This CDR3 is CNALLSGAGYF. Written as DNA, the CDR3 is TGCAATGCTCTCCTAAGCGGGGCGGGGTACTTC.

The rearrangement links TRBV20-1 to TRBJ2-3; D is unresolved. The CDR3 has 15 amino acids. Germline V CDR1 and CDR2: DFQATT, SNEGSKA (reference sequence). The V and J ends lost 0 bases and 0 bases respectively, with 10 bases between them. This CDR3 reads CSARDLKDSTDTQYF. The CDR3 region has the DNA TGCAGTGCTAGAGATTTGAAAGATAGCACAGATACGCAGTATTTT.

This clonotype was detected a few times. The gene calls are TRBV6-5 and TRBJ1-5; D is ambiguous. The V gene lost 8 bases and the J gene lost 3 bases, with 14 bases spanning the gap. This CDR3 is built from 14 residues. The germline V gene has CDR1 MNHEY and CDR2 SVGAGI. The CDR3 DNA sequence: TGTGCCAGCGGGCCAGGACGGTTCAATCAGCCCCAGCATTTT. Its translation: CASGPGRFNQPQHF.

The chain carries TRBV21-1 and TRBJ2-5; TRBD1 is the table's D call and was not checked against the DNA. TRBV21-1 is marked as a pseudogene. There are 15 residues in the CDR3. Here the CDR3 reads CASSSFDSPGETQYF. DNA for the CDR3: TGTGCCAGCAGCTCCTTTGACAGTCCGGGAGAGACCCAGTACTTC.

The chain couples TRBV13 to TRBJ1-5, with TRBD1 as a possible D gene (5 bases). V was cut by 5 bases and J by 7 bases, with 18 bases left in between. Germline lookup yields CDR1 PRHDT and CDR2 FYEKMQ (reference sequence). The CDR3 is 15 residues long. Here the CDR3 reads CASSDRRTRGQPQHF. The CDR3 DNA sequence: TGTGCCAGCAGCGATAGGCGGACACGCGGCCAGCCCCAGCATTTT.

This clonotype was picked up a small number of times. V and J are TRBV18 and TRBJ2-3; 10 bases align to TRBD1. CDR1 is KGHSH, CDR2 LQKENI, per germline. V lost 3 bases and J lost 1; bases outside the gene matches: 1. The CDR3 runs to 15 residues. The CDR3 reads CASSPGTGGTDTQYF. The DNA for the CDR3 is TGTGCCAGCTCACCCGGGACAGGGGGCACAGATACGCAGTATTTT.

This rearrangement joins TRBV27 to TRBJ2-2; maybe TRBD1 (6 bases). The length of the CDR3 is 16 residues. Germline V gene sequence: CDR1 MNHEY, CDR2 SMNVEV (reference sequence). V was cut by 1 base and J by 7 bases, with 16 bases left in between. CDR3: CASSLWPRQAGGELFF. The DNA of the CDR3 is TGTGCCAGCAGTTTATGGCCAAGACAGGCAGGCGGGGAGCTGTTTTTT.

The V call is TRBV28, the J call TRBJ1-1; TRBD1 agrees at 10 bases. V lost 7 bases, J lost 3 bases, and 8 bases stayed unmatched. The CDR3 is 15 amino acids. Per germline, CDR1 MDHEN and CDR2 SYDVKM. This CDR3 reads CASTTAGTGDTEAFF. As DNA, the CDR3 is TGTGCCAGCACCACGGCGGGGACAGGGGACACTGAAGCTTTCTTT.